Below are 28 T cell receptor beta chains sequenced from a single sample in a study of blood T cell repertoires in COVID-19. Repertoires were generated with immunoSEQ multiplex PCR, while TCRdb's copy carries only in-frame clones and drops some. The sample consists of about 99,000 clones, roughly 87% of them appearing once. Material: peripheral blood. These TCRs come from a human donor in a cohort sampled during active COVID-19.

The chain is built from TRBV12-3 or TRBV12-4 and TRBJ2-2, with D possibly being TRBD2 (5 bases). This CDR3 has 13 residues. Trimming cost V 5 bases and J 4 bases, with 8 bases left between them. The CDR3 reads CASSGSRTGELFF. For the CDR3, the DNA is TGTGCCAGCAGTGGGAGCCGCACCGGGGAGCTGTTTTTT.

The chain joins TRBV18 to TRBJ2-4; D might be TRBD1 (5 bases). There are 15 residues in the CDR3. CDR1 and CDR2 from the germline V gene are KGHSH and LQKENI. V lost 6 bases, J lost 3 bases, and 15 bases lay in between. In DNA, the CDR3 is TGTGCCAGCTCCCCCCTCTCAGGGCTCAAAAACATTCAGTACTTC. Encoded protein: CASSPLSGLKNIQYF.

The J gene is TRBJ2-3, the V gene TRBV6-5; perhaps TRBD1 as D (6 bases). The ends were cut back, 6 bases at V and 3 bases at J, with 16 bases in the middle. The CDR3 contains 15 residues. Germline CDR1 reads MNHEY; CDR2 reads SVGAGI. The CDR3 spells CASSPQGRLTDTQYF. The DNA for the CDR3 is TGTGCCAGCAGCCCACAGGGTAGGCTGACAGATACGCAGTATTTT.

CDR3 residues: CASSREDIAEAFF. In DNA, the CDR3 is TGTGCCAGCAGTCGGGAGGACATCGCTGAAGCTTTCTTT. The rearrangement joins TRBV28 to TRBJ1-1; possible D gene TRBD1, 5 bases. This CDR3 has 13 residues. Trimming left V 5 bases short and J 6 bases short, with 13 bases between. Per the germline V gene, CDR1 is MDHEN and CDR2 is SYDVKM. Full variable domain (rest looked up from reference TRBV28 and TRBJ1-1): DVKVTQSSRYLVKRTGEKVFLECVQDMDHENMFWYRQDPGLGLRLIYFSYDVKMKEKGDIPEGYSVSREKKERFSLILESASTNQTSMYLCASSREDIAEAFFGQGTRLTVV.

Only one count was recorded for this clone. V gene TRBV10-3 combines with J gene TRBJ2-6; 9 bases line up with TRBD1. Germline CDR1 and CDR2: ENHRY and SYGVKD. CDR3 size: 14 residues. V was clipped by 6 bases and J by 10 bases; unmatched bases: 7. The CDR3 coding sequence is TGTGCCATCAGACGGGACAGGGACGGGAACGTCCTGACTTTC. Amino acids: CAIRRDRDGNVLTF.

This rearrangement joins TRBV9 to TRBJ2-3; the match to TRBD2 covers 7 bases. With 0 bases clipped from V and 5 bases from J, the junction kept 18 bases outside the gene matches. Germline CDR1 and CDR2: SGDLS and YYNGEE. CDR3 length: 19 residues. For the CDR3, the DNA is TGTGCCAGCAGCGTAGAATCGTACTCCCCCAGCGGGGCGGTAGATACGCAGTATTTT. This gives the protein CASSVESYSPSGAVDTQYF.

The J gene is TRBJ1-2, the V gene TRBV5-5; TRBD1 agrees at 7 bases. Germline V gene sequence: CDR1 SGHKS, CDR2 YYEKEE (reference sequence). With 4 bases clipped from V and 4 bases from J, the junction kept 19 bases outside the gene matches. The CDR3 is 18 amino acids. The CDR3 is CASSTPGRDRRDSYGYTF. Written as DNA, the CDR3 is TGTGCCAGCAGCACCCCTGGAAGGGACCGCCGGGACAGCTATGGCTACACCTTC.

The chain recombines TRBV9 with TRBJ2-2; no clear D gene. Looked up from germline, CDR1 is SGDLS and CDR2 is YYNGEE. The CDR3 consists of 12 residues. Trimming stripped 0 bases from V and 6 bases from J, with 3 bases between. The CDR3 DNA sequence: TGTGCCAGCAGCGTAGCCTCCGGGGAGCTGTTTTTT. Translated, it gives CASSVASGELFF. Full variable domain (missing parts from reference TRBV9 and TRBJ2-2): DSGVTQTPKHLITATGQRVTLRCSPRSGDLSVYWYQQSLDQGLQFLIQYYNGEERAKGNILERFSAQQFPDLHSELNLSSLELGDSALYFCASSVASGELFFGEGSRLTVL.

This chain's CDR3 is CASSPPMGGGADEQFF. The CDR3 DNA reads as TGTGCCAGCTCACCACCGATGGGCGGGGGGGCGGATGAGCAGTTCTTC. V is TRBV18 and J is TRBJ2-1; 9 positions match TRBD2. The CDR3 runs 16 residues. Germline CDR1 reads KGHSH; CDR2 reads LQKENI. The trim removed 0 bases at V and 8 bases at J, leaving 8 bases unmatched.

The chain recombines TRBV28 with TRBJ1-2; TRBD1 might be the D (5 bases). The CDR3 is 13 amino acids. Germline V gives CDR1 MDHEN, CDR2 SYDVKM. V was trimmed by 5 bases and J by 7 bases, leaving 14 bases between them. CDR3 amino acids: CASSQDTKAGYTF. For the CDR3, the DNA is TGTGCCAGCAGTCAGGACACAAAGGCTGGCTACACCTTC.

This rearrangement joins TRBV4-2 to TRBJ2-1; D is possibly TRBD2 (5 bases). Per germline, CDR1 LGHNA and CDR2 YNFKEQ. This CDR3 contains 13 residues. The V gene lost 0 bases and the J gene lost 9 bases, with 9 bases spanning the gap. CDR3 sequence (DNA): TGTGCCAGCAGCCAAGATTTAGAGGGTGAGCAGTTCTTC. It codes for CASSQDLEGEQFF.

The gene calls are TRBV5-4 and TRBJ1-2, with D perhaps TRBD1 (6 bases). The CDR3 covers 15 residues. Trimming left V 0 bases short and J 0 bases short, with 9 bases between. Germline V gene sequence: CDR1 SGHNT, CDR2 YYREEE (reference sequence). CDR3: CASSLETGPNYGYTF. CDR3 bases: TGTGCCAGCAGCTTGGAGACAGGCCCTAACTATGGCTACACCTTC.

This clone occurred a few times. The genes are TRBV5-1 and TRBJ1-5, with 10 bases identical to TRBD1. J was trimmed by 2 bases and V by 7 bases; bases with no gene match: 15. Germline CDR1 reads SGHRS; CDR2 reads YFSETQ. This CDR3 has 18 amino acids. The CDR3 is CASGPGQGDPEGNQPQHF. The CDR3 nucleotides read TGCGCCAGCGGCCCTGGACAGGGGGACCCGGAGGGCAATCAGCCCCAGCATTTT. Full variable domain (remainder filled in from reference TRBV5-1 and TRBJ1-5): KAGVTQTPRYLIKTRGQQVTLSCSPISGHRSVSWYQQTPGQGLQFLFEYFSETQRNKGNFPGRFSGRQFSNSRSEMNVSTLELGDSALYLCASGPGQGDPEGNQPQHFGDGTRLSIL.

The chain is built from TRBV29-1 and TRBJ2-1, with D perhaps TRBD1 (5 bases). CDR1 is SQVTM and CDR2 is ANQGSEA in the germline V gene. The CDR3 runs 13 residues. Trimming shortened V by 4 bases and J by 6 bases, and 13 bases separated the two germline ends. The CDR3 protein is CSVVLRVFNEQFF. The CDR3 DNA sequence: TGCAGCGTTGTGCTCAGGGTGTTCAATGAGCAGTTCTTC.

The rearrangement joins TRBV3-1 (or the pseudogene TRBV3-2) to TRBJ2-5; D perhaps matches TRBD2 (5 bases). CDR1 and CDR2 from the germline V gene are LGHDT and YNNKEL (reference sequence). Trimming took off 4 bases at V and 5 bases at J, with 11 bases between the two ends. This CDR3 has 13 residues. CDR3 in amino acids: CASSLTGRETQYF. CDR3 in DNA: TGTGCCAGCAGCCTGACGGGAAGGGAGACCCAGTACTTC.

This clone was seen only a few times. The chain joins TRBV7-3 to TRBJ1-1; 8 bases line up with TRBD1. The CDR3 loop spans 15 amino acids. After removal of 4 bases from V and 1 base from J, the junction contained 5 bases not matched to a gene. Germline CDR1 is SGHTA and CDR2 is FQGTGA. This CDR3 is CASSSHGQGNTEAFF. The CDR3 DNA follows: TGTGCCAGCAGCTCCCATGGACAGGGGAACACTGAAGCTTTCTTT.

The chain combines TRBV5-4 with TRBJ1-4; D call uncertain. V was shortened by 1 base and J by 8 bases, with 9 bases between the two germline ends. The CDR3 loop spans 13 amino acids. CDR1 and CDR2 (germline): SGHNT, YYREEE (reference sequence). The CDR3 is CASSLRGNEKLFF. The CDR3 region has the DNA TGTGCCAGCAGCTTGAGAGGGAACGAAAAACTGTTTTTT.

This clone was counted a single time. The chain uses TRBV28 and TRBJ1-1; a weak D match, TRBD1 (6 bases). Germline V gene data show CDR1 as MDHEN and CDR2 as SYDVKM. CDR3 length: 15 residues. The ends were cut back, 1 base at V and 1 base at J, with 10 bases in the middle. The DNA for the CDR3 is TGTGCCAGCAGTTTATTGGAGACAGGGAACACTGAAGCTTTCTTT. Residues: CASSLLETGNTEAFF.

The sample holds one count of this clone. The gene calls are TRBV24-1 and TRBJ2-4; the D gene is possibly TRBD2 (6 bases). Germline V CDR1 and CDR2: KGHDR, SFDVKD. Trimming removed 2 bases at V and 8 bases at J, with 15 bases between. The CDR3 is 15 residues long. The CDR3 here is CATSDSRGPGDIQYF. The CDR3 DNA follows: TGTGCCACCAGTGATTCCCGTGGCCCGGGGGACATTCAGTACTTC.

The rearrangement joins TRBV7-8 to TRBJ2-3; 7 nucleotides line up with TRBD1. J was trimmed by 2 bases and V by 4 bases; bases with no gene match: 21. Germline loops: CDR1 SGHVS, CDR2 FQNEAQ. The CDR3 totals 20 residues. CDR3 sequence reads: CASSSRIDREITKDTDTQYF. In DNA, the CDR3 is TGTGCCAGCAGCTCTCGAATCGACAGGGAAATAACAAAAGACACAGATACGCAGTATTTT. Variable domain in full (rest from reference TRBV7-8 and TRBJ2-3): GAGVSQSPRYKVAKRGQDVALRCDPISGHVSLFWYQQALGQGPEFLTYFQNEAQLDKSGLPSDRFFAERPEGSVSTLKIQRTQQEDSAVYLCASSSRIDREITKDTDTQYFGPGTRLTVL.

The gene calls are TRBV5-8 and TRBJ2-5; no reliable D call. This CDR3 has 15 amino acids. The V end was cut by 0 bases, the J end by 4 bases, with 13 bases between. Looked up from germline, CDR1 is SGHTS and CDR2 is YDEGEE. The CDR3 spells CASSLGEVLGETQYF. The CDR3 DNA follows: TGTGCCAGCAGCTTGGGAGAGGTTCTGGGAGAGACCCAGTACTTC.

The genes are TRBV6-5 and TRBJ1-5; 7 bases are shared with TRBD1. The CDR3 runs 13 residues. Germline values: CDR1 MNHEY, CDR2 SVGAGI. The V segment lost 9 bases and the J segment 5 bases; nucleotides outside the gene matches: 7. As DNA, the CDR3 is TGTGCCAGTAAACAGGGGTCTCATCAGCCCCAGCATTTT. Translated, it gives CASKQGSHQPQHF.

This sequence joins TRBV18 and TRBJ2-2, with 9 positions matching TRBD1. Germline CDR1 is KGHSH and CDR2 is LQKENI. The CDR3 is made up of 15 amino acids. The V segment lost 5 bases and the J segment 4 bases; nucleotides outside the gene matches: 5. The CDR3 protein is CASSGQGISTGELFF. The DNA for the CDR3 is TGTGCCAGCTCAGGACAGGGGATCAGCACCGGGGAGCTGTTTTTT.

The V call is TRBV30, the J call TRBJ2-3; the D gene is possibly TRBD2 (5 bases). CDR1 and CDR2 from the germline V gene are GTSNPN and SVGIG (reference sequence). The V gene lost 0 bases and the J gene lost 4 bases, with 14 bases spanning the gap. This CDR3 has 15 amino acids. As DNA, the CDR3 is TGTGCCTGGAGTGTGGGTAACCTCGGGGCAGATACGCAGTATTTT. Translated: CAWSVGNLGADTQYF.

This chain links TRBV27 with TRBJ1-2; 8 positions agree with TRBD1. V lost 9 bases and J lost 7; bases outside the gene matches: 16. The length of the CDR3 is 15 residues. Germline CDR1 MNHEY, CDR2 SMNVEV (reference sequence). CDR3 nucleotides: TGTGCCAGTAGATTAGGACAGGGCTTATCTACTGGCTACACCTTC. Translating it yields CASRLGQGLSTGYTF.

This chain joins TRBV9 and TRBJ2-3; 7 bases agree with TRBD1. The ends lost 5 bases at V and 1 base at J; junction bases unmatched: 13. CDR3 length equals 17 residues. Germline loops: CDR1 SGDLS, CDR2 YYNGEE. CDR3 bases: TGTGCCAGCAGGACAGGGTTAACAGCGGAGGGCACAGATACGCAGTATTTT. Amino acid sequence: CASRTGLTAEGTDTQYF. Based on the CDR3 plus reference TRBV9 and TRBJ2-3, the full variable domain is DSGVTQTPKHLITATGQRVTLRCSPRSGDLSVYWYQQSLDQGLQFLIQYYNGEERAKGNILERFSAQQFPDLHSELNLSSLELGDSALYFCASRTGLTAEGTDTQYFGPGTRLTVL.

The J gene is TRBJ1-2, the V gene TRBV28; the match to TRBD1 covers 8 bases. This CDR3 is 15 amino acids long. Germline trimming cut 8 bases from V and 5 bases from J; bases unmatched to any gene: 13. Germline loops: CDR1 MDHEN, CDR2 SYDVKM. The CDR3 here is CASQPTGTGLYGYTF. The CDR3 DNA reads TGTGCCAGCCAGCCCACCGGGACAGGATTATATGGCTACACCTTC.

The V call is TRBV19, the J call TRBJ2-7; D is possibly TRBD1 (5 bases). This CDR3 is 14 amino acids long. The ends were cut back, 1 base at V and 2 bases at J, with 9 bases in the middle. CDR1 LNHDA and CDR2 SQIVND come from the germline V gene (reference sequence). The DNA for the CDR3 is TGTGCCAGTAGTATAGGTCCAGGGCCCTACGAGCAGTACTTC. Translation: CASSIGPGPYEQYF.